This T cell receptor beta chain emerged from a study of blood T cell repertoires in COVID-19. In the authors' workflow: Estimation of nucleated cell counts relied on the amplification of reference gene primers. Repertoires were generated with immunoSEQ multiplex PCR, while TCRdb's copy carries only in-frame clones and drops some. From that table come the V and J calls and clone size; the DNA was used to work out D and trimming. The sample lists about 30,000 clones; around nine tenths were seen once. The germline V gene encodes CDR1 SGHAT and CDR2 FQNNGV. Trimming shortened V by 1 base and J by 6 bases, and 15 bases separated the two germline ends. The CDR3 spans 15 residues.

This sequence originates from a human donor in a cohort sampled during active COVID-19. The donor label of this sample is uncertain. The V call is TRBV11-2, the J call TRBJ1-1; D unresolved. The material sequenced was peripheral blood. In DNA form, the CDR3 reads TGTGCCAGCAGCTTAGGAAACCATCTGAGGGCTGAAGCTTTCTTT. It translates to CASSLGNHLRAEAFF.